The 14 T cell receptor beta chains below come from one sample, sequenced in a study of T cells after yellow fever vaccination. One entry per CDR3 protein results from TCRdb running MiXCR on the 5' RACE reads. The sample contains over 65,000 distinct CDR3 sequences, about an eighth of which appear only once. Specimen: CD8+ T cells not binding an NS4B(214-222) dextramer, sorted from PBMCs, collected about 20 days after the first yellow fever vaccination. The receptor set was obtained from a man aged 18 to 29 who received the YFV17D yellow fever vaccine.

This chain links TRBV14 with TRBJ2-5; 9 bases fit TRBD1. The CDR3 sequence is 15 residues long. V lost 4 bases to trimming and J lost 5 bases; unmatched junction nucleotides: 8. Germline V gives CDR1 SGHDN, CDR2 FVKESK. The CDR3: CASSPWTGEKETQYF. CDR3 sequence (DNA): TGTGCCAGCAGCCCCTGGACAGGGGAAAAGGAGACCCAGTACTTC. The whole variable domain, remainder taken from reference TRBV14 and TRBJ2-5, is EAGVTQFPSHSVIEKGQTVTLRCDPISGHDNLYWYRRVMGKEIKFLLHFVKESKQDESGMPNNRFLAERTGGTYSTLKVQPAELEDSGVYFCASSPWTGEKETQYFGPGTRLLVL.

There are many counts of this clonotype. The chain uses TRBV6-4 and TRBJ2-2; 7 nucleotides line up with TRBD1. The CDR3 has 15 residues. The V segment lost 0 bases and the J segment 3 bases; nucleotides outside the gene matches: 1. The germline V gene encodes CDR1 MRHNA and CDR2 SNTAGT. The CDR3: CASSDSDRHTGELFF. DNA of the CDR3: TGTGCCAGCAGTGACTCGGACAGGCACACCGGGGAGCTGTTTTTT.

This clonotype was recorded a few times. V gene TRBV12-3 or TRBV12-4 combines with J gene TRBJ2-1, with D perhaps TRBD2 (5 bases). The ends were cut back, 6 bases at V and 8 bases at J, with 14 bases in the middle. The length of the CDR3 is 13 residues. In DNA form, the CDR3 reads TGTGCCAGCAGCCCCCCGGGGATCGATGAGCAGTTCTTC. Translated: CASSPPGIDEQFF.

This clonotype was counted only a few times. V gene TRBV9 combines with J gene TRBJ2-1; TRBD2 aligns across 11 bases. Germline V CDR1 and CDR2: SGDLS, YYNGEE. The CDR3 consists of 15 residues. V was clipped by 6 bases and J by 5 bases; unmatched bases: 7. The CDR3 DNA reads as TGTGCCAGCACTTATAGCGGGGGGGAAAACAATGAGCAGTTCTTC. Its translation: CASTYSGGENNEQFF.

This chain connects TRBV27 to TRBJ1-2; D perhaps matches TRBD1 (6 bases). Germline loops: CDR1 MNHEY, CDR2 SMNVEV (reference sequence). V lost 1 base to trimming and J lost 8 bases, with 14 bases between them. This CDR3 comprises 14 residues. This CDR3 reads CASSLWGGSGGYTF. CDR3 nucleotides: TGTGCCAGCAGTTTATGGGGGGGCTCGGGAGGCTACACCTTC.

The chain has TRBV7-9 and TRBJ2-5, with D possibly matching TRBD1 (6 bases). V lost 5 bases, J lost 4 bases, and 14 bases lay in between. This CDR3 comprises 14 residues. Germline V gene lookup returns CDR1 SEHNR and CDR2 FQNEAQ (reference sequence). In nucleotides, the CDR3 is TGTGCCAGCAGCGCCCCAGGGGTGGGAGAGACCCAGTACTTC. Residues: CASSAPGVGETQYF.

Ten or more counts support this clonotype. This sequence joins TRBV3-1 and TRBJ2-3; the match to TRBD2 covers 11 bases. This CDR3 region has 17 residues. The trim removed 1 base at V and 0 bases at J, leaving 3 bases unmatched. The germline gives CDR1 LGHDT, CDR2 YNNKEL (reference sequence). The chain's CDR3 is CASSQGLAGISTDTQYF. The CDR3 bases are TGTGCCAGCAGCCAAGGACTAGCGGGGATAAGCACAGATACGCAGTATTTT.

This clonotype was seen many times. J is TRBJ2-1 and V is TRBV4-1, with D possibly being TRBD2 (5 bases). CDR1 is MGHRA, CDR2 YSYEKL, per germline. The CDR3 loop spans 15 amino acids. Trimming took 0 bases from V and 7 from J, leaving 13 bases between them. The CDR3 here is CASSQEWTGRNEQFF. As DNA, the CDR3 is TGCGCCAGCAGCCAAGAGTGGACTGGGCGGAATGAGCAGTTCTTC.

This clonotype was observed a few times. V usage is TRBV18 and J usage is TRBJ2-1; D could derive from TRBD1 or TRBD2 (6 bases each). V gave up 3 bases and J gave up 8 bases, with 17 bases separating them. Germline CDR1 KGHSH, CDR2 LQKENI. The CDR3 totals 15 residues. CDR3 amino acids: CASSPGGRVLDEQFF. The CDR3 nucleotides are TGTGCCAGCTCACCCGGGGGCCGTGTTCTCGATGAGCAGTTCTTC.

This clonotype appeared a few times. V usage is TRBV27 and J usage is TRBJ1-3; D perhaps matches TRBD1 (6 bases). The CDR3 sequence is 15 residues long. The V gene lost 6 bases and the J gene lost 0 bases, with 12 bases spanning the gap. Per germline, CDR1 MNHEY and CDR2 SMNVEV (reference sequence). CDR3 sequence (DNA): TGTGCCAGCAGGGCCGGGACACACTCTGGAAACACCATATATTTT. Its translation: CASRAGTHSGNTIYF.

A few counts support this clonotype. The rearrangement links TRBV12-3 or TRBV12-4 to TRBJ2-1; D might be TRBD2 (6 bases). This CDR3 spans 15 amino acids. Deletions cut 8 bases from V and 3 bases from J, with 17 bases between. The CDR3 sequence: CASSGGRGVYNEQFF. The CDR3 DNA reads as TGTGCCAGCTCCGGGGGTAGGGGCGTCTACAATGAGCAGTTCTTC.

The gene calls are TRBV2 and TRBJ2-3, with a possible D match to TRBD1 (6 bases). Per germline, CDR1 SNHLY and CDR2 FYNNEI. Trimming cost V 5 bases and J 4 bases, with 13 bases left between them. This CDR3 spans 14 amino acids. The CDR3 sequence: CASSPRTVADTQYF. The CDR3 region has the DNA TGTGCCAGCAGTCCTCGGACAGTAGCAGATACGCAGTATTTT.

The chain employs TRBV4-1 and TRBJ1-1; D uncertain. The CDR3 consists of 15 residues. V was pared by 2 bases and J by 0 bases, with 10 bases between. Germline-derived CDR1 and CDR2 are MGHRA and YSYEKL. This CDR3 reads CASSQPGGMNTEAFF. DNA for the CDR3: TGCGCCAGCAGCCAACCCGGCGGCATGAACACTGAAGCTTTCTTT.

This clonotype was counted ten times or more. CDR3 loop: CASIPTGEEDTQYF. DNA for the CDR3: TGTGCCAGCATCCCGACAGGGGAAGAAGATACGCAGTATTTT. The chain links TRBV7-9 to TRBJ2-3; 8 bases are a match to TRBD1. With 7 bases clipped from V and 5 bases from J, the junction kept 8 bases outside the gene matches. The CDR3 has 14 amino acids. Germline values: CDR1 SEHNR, CDR2 FQNEAQ (reference sequence).